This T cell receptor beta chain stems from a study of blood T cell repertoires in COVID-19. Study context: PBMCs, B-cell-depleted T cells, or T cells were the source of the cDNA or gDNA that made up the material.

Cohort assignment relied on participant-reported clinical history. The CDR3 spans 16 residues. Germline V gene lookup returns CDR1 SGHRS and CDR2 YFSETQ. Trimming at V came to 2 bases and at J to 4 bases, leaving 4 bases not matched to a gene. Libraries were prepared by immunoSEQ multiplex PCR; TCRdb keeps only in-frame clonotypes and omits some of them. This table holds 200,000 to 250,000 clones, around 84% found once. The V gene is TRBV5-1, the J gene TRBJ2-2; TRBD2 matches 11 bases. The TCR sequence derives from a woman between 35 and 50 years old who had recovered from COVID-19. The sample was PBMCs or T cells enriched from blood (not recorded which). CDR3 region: CASSFIAGGSTGELFF. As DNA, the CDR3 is TGCGCCAGCAGCTTTATAGCGGGAGGGTCCACCGGGGAGCTGTTTTTT. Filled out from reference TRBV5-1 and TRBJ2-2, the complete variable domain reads KAGVTQTPRYLIKTRGQQVTLSCSPISGHRSVSWYQQTPGQGLQFLFEYFSETQRNKGNFPGRFSGRQFSNSRSEMNVSTLELGDSALYLCASSFIAGGSTGELFFGEGSRLTVL.